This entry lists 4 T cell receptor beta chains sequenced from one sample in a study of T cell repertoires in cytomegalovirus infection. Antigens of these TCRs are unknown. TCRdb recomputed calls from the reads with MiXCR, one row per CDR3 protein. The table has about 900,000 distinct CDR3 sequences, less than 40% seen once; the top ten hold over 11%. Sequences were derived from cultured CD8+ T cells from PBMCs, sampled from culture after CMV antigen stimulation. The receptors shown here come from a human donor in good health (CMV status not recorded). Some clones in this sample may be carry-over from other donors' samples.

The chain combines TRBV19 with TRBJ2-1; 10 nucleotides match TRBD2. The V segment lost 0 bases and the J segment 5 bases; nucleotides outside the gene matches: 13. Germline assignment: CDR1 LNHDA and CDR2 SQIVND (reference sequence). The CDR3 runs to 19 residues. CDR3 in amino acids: CASSIDPLHLAGADNEQFF. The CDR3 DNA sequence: TGTGCCAGTAGTATAGATCCCTTACATCTAGCGGGGGCAGACAATGAGCAGTTCTTC.

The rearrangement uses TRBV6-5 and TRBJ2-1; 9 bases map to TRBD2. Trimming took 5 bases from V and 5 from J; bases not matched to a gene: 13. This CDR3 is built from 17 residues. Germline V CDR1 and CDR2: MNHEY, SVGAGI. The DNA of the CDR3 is TGTGCCAGCAGTCATTCAGAGCGGGGGGCCTTCCACAATGAGCAGTTCTTC. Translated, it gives CASSHSERGAFHNEQFF.

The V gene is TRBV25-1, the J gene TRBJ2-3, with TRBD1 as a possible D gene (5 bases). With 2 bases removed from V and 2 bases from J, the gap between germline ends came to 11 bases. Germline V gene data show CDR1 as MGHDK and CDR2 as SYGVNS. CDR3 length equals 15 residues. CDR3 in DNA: TGTGCCAGCAGTGAAGAAGGCAGGGACACAGATACGCAGTATTTT. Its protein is CASSEEGRDTDTQYF.

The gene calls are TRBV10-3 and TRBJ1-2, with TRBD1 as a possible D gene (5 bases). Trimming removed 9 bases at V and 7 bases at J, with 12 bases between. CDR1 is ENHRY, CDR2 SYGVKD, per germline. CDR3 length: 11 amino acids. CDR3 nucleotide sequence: TGTGCCATGAAGGGGTCGATTGGCTACACCTTC. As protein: CAMKGSIGYTF.